Listed below are T cell receptor beta chains from one sample, sequenced in a study of STAT3 mutations in large granular lymphocyte leukemia. Assay: immunoSEQ multiplex PCR; the TCRdb copy retains only in-frame clones and omits some. The sample holds roughly 35,000 clones, roughly 84% seen once. Sequenced: PBMCs. These receptors were taken from a human donor with T large granular lymphocyte leukemia. Some clones in this sample may be carry-over from other donors' samples. Both conserved end residues are part of each CDR3. A D gene is named only where the DNA matches it firmly. The size field is filled for only some rows; it gives once, few, many or a size class.

abundance: NA; v_gene: TRBV5-5; d_gene: TRBD1; j_gene: TRBJ1-4; CDR3aa: CASSEEGATNEKLFF; CDR3nt: TGTGCCAGCAGCGAGGAGGGGGCCACTAATGAAAAACTGTTTTTT
abundance: NA; v_gene: TRBV19; d_gene: NA; j_gene: TRBJ2-2; CDR3aa: CASSPNTGELFF; CDR3nt: TGTGCCAGTAGCCCGAACACCGGGGAGCTGTTTTTT
abundance: NA; v_gene: TRBV28; d_gene: NA; j_gene: TRBJ1-4; CDR3aa: CASSPSATNEKLFF; CDR3nt: TGTGCCAGCAGCCCGAGTGCAACTAATGAAAAACTGTTTTTT
abundance: NA; v_gene: TRBV5-1; d_gene: NA; j_gene: TRBJ1-6; CDR3aa: CASSLAGTVSPLHF; CDR3nt: TGCGCCAGCAGCTTGGCAGGAACGGTGTCACCCCTCCACTTT
abundance: NA; v_gene: TRBV29-1; d_gene: TRBD1; j_gene: TRBJ1-1; CDR3aa: CSVTGSPGGAFF; CDR3nt: TGCAGCGTGACAGGGAGCCCGGGAGGAGCTTTCTTT
abundance: few; v_gene: TRBV10-3; d_gene: NA; j_gene: TRBJ2-1; CDR3aa: CAISGNGEQFF; CDR3nt: TGTGCCATCAGTGGCAACGGTGAGCAGTTCTTC
abundance: NA; v_gene: TRBV7-9; d_gene: NA; j_gene: TRBJ2-4; CDR3aa: CASSLVPGAKNIQYF; CDR3nt: TGTGCCAGCAGCTTAGTCCCGGGGGCCAAAAACATTCAGTACTTC
abundance: NA; v_gene: TRBV6-1; d_gene: NA; j_gene: TRBJ1-5; CDR3aa: CASSLNMGPQHF; CDR3nt: TGTGCCAGCAGCCTAAACATGGGGCCCCAGCATTTT
abundance: NA; v_gene: TRBV4-1; d_gene: TRBD2; j_gene: TRBJ2-2; CDR3aa: CASSQEERGVSGELFF; CDR3nt: TGCGCCAGCAGCCAAGAGGAGCGGGGGGTCTCCGGGGAGCTGTTTTTT
abundance: NA; v_gene: TRBV4-1; d_gene: TRBD1; j_gene: TRBJ1-2; CDR3aa: CASSPETGWSGYTF; CDR3nt: TGCGCCAGCAGCCCCGAGACAGGGTGGAGCGGCTACACCTTC